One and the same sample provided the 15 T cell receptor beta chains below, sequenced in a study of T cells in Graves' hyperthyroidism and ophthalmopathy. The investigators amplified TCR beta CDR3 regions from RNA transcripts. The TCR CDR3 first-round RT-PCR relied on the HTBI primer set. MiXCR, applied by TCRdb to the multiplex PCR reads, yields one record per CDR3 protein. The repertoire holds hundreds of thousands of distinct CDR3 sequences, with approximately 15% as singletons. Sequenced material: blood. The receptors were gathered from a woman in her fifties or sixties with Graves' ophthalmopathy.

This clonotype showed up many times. The CDR3 region is CSVGTDYEQYF. CDR3 nucleotides: TGCAGCGTAGGGACAGACTACGAGCAGTACTTC. V is TRBV29-1 and J is TRBJ2-7; 7 bases are shared with TRBD1. The germline gives CDR1 SQVTM, CDR2 ANQGSEA. The CDR3 loop spans 11 amino acids. Unmatched junction bases numbered 2, after V lost 6 bases and J lost 3 bases.

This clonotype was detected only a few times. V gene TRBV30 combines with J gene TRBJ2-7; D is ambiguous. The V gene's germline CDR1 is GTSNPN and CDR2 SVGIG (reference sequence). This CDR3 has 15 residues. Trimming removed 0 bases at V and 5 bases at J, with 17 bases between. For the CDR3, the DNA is TGTGCCTGGAGTGTACTAATCGAGGATTTCGACGAGCAGTACTTC. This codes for CAWSVLIEDFDEQYF.

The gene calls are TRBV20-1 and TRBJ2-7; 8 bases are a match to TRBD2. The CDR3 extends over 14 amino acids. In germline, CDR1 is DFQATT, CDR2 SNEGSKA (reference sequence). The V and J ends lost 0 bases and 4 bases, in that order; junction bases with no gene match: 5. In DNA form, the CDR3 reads TGCAGTGCTAGAGAAGGTAGCGGGGAATACGAGCAGTACTTC. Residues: CSAREGSGEYEQYF.

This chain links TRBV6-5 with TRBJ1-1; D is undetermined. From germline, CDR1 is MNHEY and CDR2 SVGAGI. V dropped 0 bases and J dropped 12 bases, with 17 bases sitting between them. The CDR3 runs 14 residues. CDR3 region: CASSYSGKGPSSFF. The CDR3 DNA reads TGTGCCAGCAGTTACTCAGGGAAGGGCCCTTCGTCTTTCTTT.

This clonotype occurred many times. CDR3 bases: TGTGCCACCCAGCGGGGCCCCTTTAACGGTGGCTACACCTTC. Protein sequence: CATQRGPFNGGYTF. The genes are TRBV28 and TRBJ1-2; weak D call: TRBD1 (5 bases). Germline lookup yields CDR1 MDHEN and CDR2 SYDVKM. Between the trimmed V and J ends, which lost 10 bases and 7 bases, there was a span of 22 bases. This CDR3 region has 14 residues.

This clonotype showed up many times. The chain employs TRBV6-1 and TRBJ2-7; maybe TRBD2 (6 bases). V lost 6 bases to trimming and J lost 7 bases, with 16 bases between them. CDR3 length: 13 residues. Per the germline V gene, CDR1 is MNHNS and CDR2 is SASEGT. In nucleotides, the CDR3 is TGTGCCAGCAGAGAAAGGACGAGCGGGGAGCAGTACTTC. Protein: CASRERTSGEQYF.

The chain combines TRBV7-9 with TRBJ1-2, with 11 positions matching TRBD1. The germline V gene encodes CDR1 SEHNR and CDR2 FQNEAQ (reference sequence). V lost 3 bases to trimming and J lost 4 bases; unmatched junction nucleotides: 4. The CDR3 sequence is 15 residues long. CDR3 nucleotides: TGTGCCAGCAGCTTCGGACAGGGGGCGGCCTATGGCTACACCTTC. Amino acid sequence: CASSFGQGAAYGYTF.

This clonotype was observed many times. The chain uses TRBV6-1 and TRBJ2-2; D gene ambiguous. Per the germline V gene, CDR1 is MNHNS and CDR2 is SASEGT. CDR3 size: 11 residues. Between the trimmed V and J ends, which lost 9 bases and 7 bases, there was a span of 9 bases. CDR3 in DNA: TGTGCCAGTGAGCTAGACGGGGAGCTGTTTTTT. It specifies CASELDGELFF.

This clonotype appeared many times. The CDR3 protein is CASRNTFSYEQYF. For the CDR3, the DNA is TGTGCCAGCAGGAACACCTTCTCCTACGAGCAGTACTTC. The V and J genes are TRBV28 and TRBJ2-7; D uncertain. Germline CDR1 reads MDHEN; CDR2 reads SYDVKM. V lost 6 bases and J lost 0, with 9 bases in between. The CDR3 runs to 13 residues.

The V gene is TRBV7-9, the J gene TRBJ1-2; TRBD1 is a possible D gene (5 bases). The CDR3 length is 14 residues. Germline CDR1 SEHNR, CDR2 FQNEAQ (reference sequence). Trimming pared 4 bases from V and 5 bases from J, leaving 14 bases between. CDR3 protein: CASSSGTLQYGYTF. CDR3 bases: TGTGCCAGCAGCTCGGGGACTTTACAATATGGCTACACCTTC.

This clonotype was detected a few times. For the CDR3, the DNA is TGTGCCAGTAGTGCGACGGGAATAGCGGGAGTGAGGGAGACCCAGTACTTC. It encodes CASSATGIAGVRETQYF. The V gene is TRBV19, the J gene TRBJ2-5; TRBD2 matches at 9 bases. This CDR3 is built from 17 residues. V trimming: 5 bases; J trimming: 5 bases; junction bases outside the gene matches: 15. CDR1 LNHDA and CDR2 SQIVND come from the germline V gene (reference sequence).

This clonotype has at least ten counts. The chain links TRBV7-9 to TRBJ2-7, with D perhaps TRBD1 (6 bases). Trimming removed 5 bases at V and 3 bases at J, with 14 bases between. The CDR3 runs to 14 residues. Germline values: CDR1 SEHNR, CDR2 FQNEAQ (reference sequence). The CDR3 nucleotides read TGTGCCAGCAGCCCCTCCGGGACACTCTACGAGCAGTACTTC. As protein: CASSPSGTLYEQYF.

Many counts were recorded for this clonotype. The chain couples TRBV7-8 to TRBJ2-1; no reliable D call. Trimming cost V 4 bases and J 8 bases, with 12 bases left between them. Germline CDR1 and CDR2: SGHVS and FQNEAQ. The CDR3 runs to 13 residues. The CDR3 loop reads CASSSYSGDEQFF. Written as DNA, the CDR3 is TGTGCCAGCAGCTCCTATAGTGGCGATGAGCAGTTCTTC.

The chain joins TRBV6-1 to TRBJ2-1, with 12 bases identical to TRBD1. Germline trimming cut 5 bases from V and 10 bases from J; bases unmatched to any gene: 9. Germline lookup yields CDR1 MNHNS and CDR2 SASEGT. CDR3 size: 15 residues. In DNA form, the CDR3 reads TGTGCCAGCAGTAAGTCCGGGACAGGGGGCGCAGAGCAGTTCTTC. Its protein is CASSKSGTGGAEQFF.

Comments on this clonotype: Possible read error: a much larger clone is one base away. The CDR3 DNA reads as TGTGCCAGCGGTCAAACAGGGGGCTGGGATACCGGGGAGCTGTTTTTT. It translates to CASGQTGGWDTGELFF. The rearrangement links TRBV28 to TRBJ2-2; 9 nucleotides line up with TRBD1. The V gene end was trimmed by 8 bases and the J gene end by 5 bases; junction bases not matched to a gene: 12. CDR3 size: 16 residues. Per the germline V gene, CDR1 is MDHEN and CDR2 is SYDVKM.